Below are 27 T cell receptor beta chains sequenced from a single sample in a study of cytomegalovirus exposure and HLA in healthy donors. 13 Jbeta primers and 60 Vbeta primers were used for the PCR. The table came from immunoSEQ multiplex PCR; TCRdb's copy has only in-frame clones and leaves some out. The sample has about 90,000 clones, over 70% seen once. The source material was PBMCs. These receptors were obtained from a boy aged 10-17 years in good health and CMV-seronegative.

The V call is TRBV6-4, the J call TRBJ1-1; D not resolved. V was trimmed by 0 bases and J by 8 bases, leaving 10 bases between them. Germline V gene data show CDR1 as MRHNA and CDR2 as SNTAGT. CDR3 length: 13 amino acids. The CDR3 sequence is CASSDSEFGEAFF. As DNA, the CDR3 is TGTGCCAGCAGTGACTCGGAGTTCGGGGAAGCTTTCTTT.

The table lists this clone with a count of one. The chain couples TRBV6-6 to TRBJ1-2; no firm D call. Germline CDR1 and CDR2: MNHNY and SVGAGI (reference sequence). Trimming took off 0 bases at V and 8 bases at J, with 16 bases between the two ends. The CDR3 loop spans 15 amino acids. The CDR3 loop is CASSYSDERRRGYTF. CDR3 nucleotide sequence: TGTGCCAGCAGTTACTCCGATGAAAGGAGACGAGGCTACACCTTC.

This chain uses TRBV28 with TRBJ1-5, with D uncertain. Deletions cut 2 bases from V and 3 bases from J, with 14 bases between. The CDR3 is 16 amino acids. CDR1 is MDHEN, CDR2 SYDVKM, per germline. The CDR3 loop is CASSLLHESSNQPQHF. CDR3 in DNA: TGTGCCAGCAGTTTACTTCACGAGTCGTCCAATCAGCCCCAGCATTTT.

The chain employs TRBV9 and TRBJ1-2, with D possibly matching TRBD1 (6 bases). V lost 0 bases and J lost 1, with 10 bases in between. CDR3 length equals 15 residues. CDR1 is SGDLS and CDR2 is YYNGEE in the germline V gene. The CDR3, as DNA: TGTGCCAGCAGCGTAGAATGGACAGTTAACTATGGCTACACCTTC. It is translated as CASSVEWTVNYGYTF.

This rearrangement joins TRBV6-5 to TRBJ2-7, with TRBD2 as a possible D gene (6 bases). This CDR3 region has 15 residues. Trimming removed 6 bases from V and 2 bases from J, with 17 bases in between. Per the germline V gene, CDR1 is MNHEY and CDR2 is SVGAGI. CDR3 sequence (DNA): TGTGCCAGCAGCCGGGGACTCGAAGTCACCTACGAGCAGTACTTC. Translated: CASSRGLEVTYEQYF.

This chain connects TRBV28 to TRBJ1-1, with 7 bases aligning to TRBD1. Germline CDR1 MDHEN, CDR2 SYDVKM. The ends lost 5 bases at V and 3 bases at J; junction bases unmatched: 6. The CDR3 totals 14 residues. CDR3: CASSLITGDTEAFF. The CDR3 region has the DNA TGTGCCAGCAGTCTCATCACAGGGGACACTGAAGCTTTCTTT.

The genes are TRBV6-1 and TRBJ1-1; TRBD1 might be the D (6 bases). Trimming pared 8 bases from V and 4 bases from J, leaving 17 bases between. The germline V gene encodes CDR1 MNHNS and CDR2 SASEGT. The CDR3 is 14 amino acids. The CDR3 is CASVEGQGITEAFF. The CDR3 nucleotides read TGTGCCAGCGTTGAAGGCCAGGGGATCACTGAAGCTTTCTTT.

As to this clone: This same CDR3 is encoded by further DNA sequences in the sample. This chain joins TRBV6-5 and TRBJ2-5; 7 positions agree with TRBD1. Germline V gene sequence: CDR1 MNHEY, CDR2 SVGAGI. The ends lost 6 bases at V and 4 bases at J; junction bases unmatched: 5. CDR3 length equals 13 residues. The CDR3 sequence is CASSRTGAETQYF. CDR3 DNA: TGTGCCAGCAGCCGTACAGGGGCAGAGACCCAGTACTTC.

This chain's CDR3 is CASSPDRGPTDTQYF. CDR3 coding DNA: TGTGCCAGCAGCCCGGACAGGGGGCCCACAGATACGCAGTATTTT. J is TRBJ2-3 and V is TRBV7-3, with TRBD1 matching over 11 bases. Germline assignment: CDR1 SGHTA and CDR2 FQGTGA. V trimming: 5 bases; J trimming: 2 bases; junction bases outside the gene matches: 3. The CDR3 runs to 15 residues.

A few counts support this clone. This chain links TRBV10-3 with TRBJ1-5, with TRBD1 as a possible D gene (5 bases). The CDR3 length is 16 residues. Per germline, CDR1 ENHRY and CDR2 SYGVKD. The V end was cut by 3 bases, the J end by 4 bases, with 16 bases between. The CDR3 nucleotides are TGTGCCATCAGTGAAGACGTAGGGAGGGGAAATCAGCCCCAGCATTTT. Translation: CAISEDVGRGNQPQHF.

The chain has TRBV30 and TRBJ2-3; possibly TRBD2 for D (5 bases). Deletions cut 3 bases from V and 6 bases from J, with 16 bases between. Germline-derived CDR1 and CDR2 are GTSNPN and SVGIG (reference sequence). There are 14 residues in the CDR3. DNA for the CDR3: TGTGCCTGGAGGGGCCCCGTTAGGGAGGATACGCAGTATTTT. Protein: CAWRGPVREDTQYF. Using reference TRBV30 and TRBJ2-3 for the parts outside the CDR3, the full variable domain is SQTIHQWPATLVQPVGSPLSLECTVEGTSNPNLYWYRQAAGRGLQLLFYSVGIGQISSEVPQNLSASRPQDRQFILSSKKLLLSDSGFYLCAWRGPVREDTQYFGPGTRLTVL.

This clone was counted only a few times. The chain combines TRBV11-3 with TRBJ1-4; D possibly corresponds to TRBD1 (6 bases). This CDR3 contains 15 residues. V dropped 5 bases and J dropped 7 bases, with 17 bases sitting between them. Per germline, CDR1 SGHNT and CDR2 YENEEA. The CDR3 region is CASSPPVRGGEKLFF. CDR3 nucleotides: TGTGCCAGCAGCCCCCCGGTAAGAGGGGGTGAAAAACTGTTTTTT.

The chain carries TRBV28 and TRBJ2-3, with TRBD2 identical over 9 bases. The CDR3 is 17 amino acids. V shed 3 bases, J shed 4 bases, and the junction held 11 bases outside the gene matches. CDR1 is MDHEN, CDR2 SYDVKM, per germline. Here the CDR3 reads CASSFSLSGSQPDTQYF. CDR3 sequence (DNA): TGTGCCAGCAGTTTTTCCCTTAGCGGGAGCCAGCCAGATACGCAGTATTTT.

This clone was observed a handful of times. The chain uses TRBV12-5 and TRBJ2-5; 12 bases match TRBD1. The CDR3 is 14 residues long. Per the germline V gene, CDR1 is LGHNT and CDR2 is FRNRAP. J lost 8 bases, V lost 3 bases, and 4 bases had no gene match. The chain's CDR3 is CASGLTGTGGTQYF. The CDR3 nucleotides read TGTGCTAGTGGTTTAACCGGGACAGGGGGCACCCAGTACTTC.

V usage is TRBV4-1 and J usage is TRBJ2-7; D uncertain. The CDR3 sequence is 15 residues long. CDR1 is MGHRA and CDR2 is YSYEKL in the germline V gene. Trimming stripped 1 base from V and 4 bases from J, with 14 bases between. CDR3: CASSQGGRNLYEQYF. CDR3 nucleotide sequence: TGCGCCAGCAGCCAAGGTGGGCGAAACCTTTACGAGCAGTACTTC.

The V and J genes are TRBV10-1 and TRBJ2-5; D might be TRBD2 (6 bases). The germline V gene encodes CDR1 WNHNN and CDR2 SYGVQD (reference sequence). The CDR3 consists of 15 residues. The germline V and J ends were trimmed by 4 bases and 5 bases, with 17 bases remaining between them. CDR3 sequence: CASSATGEVRETQYF. The DNA of the CDR3 is TGCGCCAGCAGTGCTACGGGGGAGGTGCGGGAGACCCAGTACTTC.

This clone was recorded a few times. The V gene is TRBV5-6, the J gene TRBJ1-1; no clear D gene. V was clipped by 2 bases and J by 4 bases, with 9 bases between them. Germline V gives CDR1 SGHDT, CDR2 YYEEEE. The length of the CDR3 is 13 residues. CDR3 sequence: CASSFSSSTEAFF. The CDR3 bases are TGTGCCAGCAGCTTCTCATCGAGCACTGAAGCTTTCTTT.

The J gene is TRBJ2-7, the V gene TRBV29-1; possible D gene TRBD2, 6 bases. The germline V gene has CDR1 SQVTM and CDR2 ANQGSEA. The CDR3 runs 14 residues. Deletions cut 1 base from V and 3 bases from J, with 13 bases between. The DNA for the CDR3 is TGCAGCGTTGAAGTGGGGGGAGGACGCTACGAGCAGTACTTC. This translates into CSVEVGGGRYEQYF.

The chain carries TRBV14 and TRBJ2-7, with a possible D match to TRBD1 (6 bases). CDR3 length: 13 residues. With 5 bases removed from V and 3 bases from J, the gap between germline ends came to 11 bases. Per the germline V gene, CDR1 is SGHDN and CDR2 is FVKESK. The CDR3: CASSEDSFYEQYF. The CDR3 bases are TGTGCCAGCAGCGAGGACAGCTTCTACGAGCAGTACTTC.

This chain connects TRBV6-5 to TRBJ2-3, with a weak D call TRBD1 (6 bases). Per the germline V gene, CDR1 is MNHEY and CDR2 is SVGAGI. The CDR3 spans 15 residues. V gave up 2 bases and J gave up 2 bases, with 11 bases separating them. Here the CDR3 DNA reads TGTGCCAGCAGTTACACAGGGTCCCTCACAGATACGCAGTATTTT. Its protein is CASSYTGSLTDTQYF.

This clone has a handful of counts. The chain recombines TRBV6-4 with TRBJ1-1; weak D call: TRBD1 (5 bases). This CDR3 spans 15 amino acids. Germline CDR1 MRHNA, CDR2 SNTAGT. Trimming took off 0 bases at V and 10 bases at J, with 18 bases between the two ends. The CDR3 region has the DNA TGTGCCAGCAGTGACTCAGGGGAACATCCCTCTGGAGCTTTCTTT. This gives the protein CASSDSGEHPSGAFF.

The CDR3 sequence: CASSVDGHSTDTQYF. Written as DNA, the CDR3 is TGTGCCAGCAGCGTAGACGGACACTCCACAGATACGCAGTATTTT. The J gene is TRBJ2-3, the V gene TRBV9, with D possibly TRBD1 on 5 matching bases. The CDR3 length is 15 residues. Germline V gene data show CDR1 as SGDLS and CDR2 as YYNGEE. Trimming removed 0 bases at V and 2 bases at J, with 10 bases between.

This clone was counted a few times. V is TRBV10-2 and J is TRBJ2-7; D might be TRBD1 (6 bases). The CDR3 extends over 15 amino acids. Germline V gives CDR1 WSHSY, CDR2 SAAADI. The ends were cut back, 5 bases at V and 4 bases at J, with 18 bases in the middle. The CDR3 region has the DNA TGCGCCAGCAGTTACCCGCAGGGGTCGGGTTACGAGCAGTACTTC. Translating gives CASSYPQGSGYEQYF.

The rearrangement links TRBV7-6 to TRBJ1-1; 9 positions match TRBD1. This CDR3 has 15 amino acids. Germline V CDR1 and CDR2: SGHVS, FNYEAQ. Losses at the gene ends were 5 bases for V and 3 bases for J; bases not matched to a gene: 7. The CDR3 DNA is TGTGCCAGCAGCCCGCGCGGGACAGGGTACACTGAAGCTTTCTTT. This encodes CASSPRGTGYTEAFF.

The count of this clone is one. The rearrangement joins TRBV7-6 to TRBJ1-1; a weak D match, TRBD1 (6 bases). The CDR3 runs 16 residues. Germline CDR1 is SGHVS and CDR2 is FNYEAQ. The V end was cut by 3 bases, the J end by 2 bases, with 16 bases between. The CDR3 DNA reads as TGTGCCAGCAGCTTCCTACAGACAGGAGGAAACACTGAAGCTTTCTTT. Protein product: CASSFLQTGGNTEAFF.

V is TRBV10-1 and J is TRBJ1-1; weak D call: TRBD1 (5 bases). The CDR3 is 16 residues long. Germline V gene sequence: CDR1 WNHNN, CDR2 SYGVQD (reference sequence). Trimming removed 0 bases at V and 2 bases at J, with 13 bases between. CDR3 DNA: TGCGCCAGCAGTGAGTCGCTCTCGGGGGTTAACACTGAAGCTTTCTTT. It specifies CASSESLSGVNTEAFF.

This clone was counted between two and nine times. J is TRBJ1-1 and V is TRBV29-1; perhaps TRBD1 as D (5 bases). The CDR3 extends over 12 amino acids. CDR1 and CDR2 from the germline V gene are SQVTM and ANQGSEA. Trimming cost V 3 bases and J 5 bases, with 10 bases left between them. For the CDR3, the DNA is TGCAGCGTTGAGATACAGGTAACTGAAGCTTTCTTT. Protein sequence: CSVEIQVTEAFF.